The rows below give T cell receptor beta chains drawn from one sample of a study of blood T cell repertoires in COVID-19. Profiled with immunoSEQ multiplex PCR; TCRdb holds only in-frame clones, not every one. The sample comprises around 240,000 clones, roughly nine tenths of which are singletons, and approximately 1.3% rests with the top ten. Sequencing was performed on PBMCs or T cells enriched from blood (not recorded which). These TCRs come from a human donor in a cohort exposed to, infected with or recovered from COVID-19 (not recorded which). The donor label of this sample is uncertain. Each CDR3 is given with its conserved first and last residue.

v_gene	j_gene	CDR3aa
TRBV4-3	TRBJ2-1	CASSRTTQTYNEQFF
TRBV7-9	TRBJ2-3	CASSPTSGGAKDTQYF
TRBV3-1/TRBV3-2	TRBJ1-6	CASSQEAGQYNSPLHF
TRBV3-1/TRBV3-2	TRBJ2-5	CASSQGTTSGEVETQYF
TRBV18	TRBJ1-3	CASSHGPSDTIYF
TRBV9	TRBJ2-7	CASSVEERYEQYF
TRBV7-9	TRBJ2-4	CATKGDREQNIQYF
TRBV5-8	TRBJ2-4	CASSPRGLAKNIQYF
TRBV7-2	TRBJ2-3	CASSFTASTDTQYF
TRBV2	TRBJ2-7	CASTQAGTYEQYF